This T cell receptor (beta chain) stems from a study of shared clonotypes between healthy human individuals. About the study: CD8 memory received one plate per donor, CD8 naive two, CD4 memory three and CD4 naive three.

Profiled with immunoSEQ multiplex PCR; TCRdb holds only in-frame clones, not every one. This sample carries about 680,000 clones, less than 85% of them seen once, and the ten largest clones take approximately 1.7%. This clone was counted a few times. Germline V gives CDR1 MDHEN, CDR2 SYDVKM. CDR3 length equals 11 residues. V lost 7 bases to trimming and J lost 4 bases, with 7 bases between them. The source material was memory CD4+ T cells sorted from blood. Noted subset: CD45RA-negative fraction. This sequence was found in a woman between 25 and 40 years old in good health. This chain joins TRBV28 and TRBJ1-1; D gene ambiguous. The chain's CDR3 is CASTIGTEAFF. The CDR3 DNA follows: TGTGCCAGCACGATTGGCACTGAAGCTTTCTTT.